This T cell receptor (beta chain) was identified in a study of a mutant IDH1 vaccine in newly diagnosed glioma. About the study: The patients received vaccinations eight times, in weeks 1, 3, 5, 7, 11, 15, 19 and 23. Prior therapy was radiotherapy, temozolomide, or both; most received both.

Time point reported: week 23, last vaccination. It was 300 ug of mutant IDH1 20-mer peptide that made up each vaccine dose, given with topical imiquimod. The donors had new WHO grade 3 or 4 astrocytomas; these were IDH1-mutant and ATRX-lost. V lost 0 bases, J lost 6 bases, and 12 bases lay in between. The germline V gene encodes CDR1 LNHDA and CDR2 SQIVND (reference sequence). The CDR3 contains 15 residues. Sequencing used immunoSEQ multiplex PCR; TCRdb keeps in-frame clones, though not all of them. The sample has under 45,000 clones; 75% to 95% are singletons. In the case of this clone: Its antigen is currently unknown.

This TCR came from a man aged 45-60 years with glioma. The source was PBMCs, collected from a glioma patient whose treatment included an IDH1 peptide vaccine. The chain is built from TRBV19 and TRBJ2-1; D is perhaps TRBD1 (5 bases). CDR3 nucleotide sequence: TGTGCCAGTAGTATAGATTTGGGGCGAAGCAATGAGCAGTTCTTC. It yields the protein CASSIDLGRSNEQFF.